This TCR beta chain was recovered during a study of a mutant IDH1 vaccine in newly diagnosed glioma. Study background: During weeks 1, 3, 5, 7, 11, 15, 19 and 23, patients received eight vaccinations. Treated patients, 62.5% male and roughly 40% female, averaged approximately 40 years of age. Patients were pretreated with radiotherapy, temozolomide, or both, mostly both. Onset of vaccination occurred 4-6 weeks following radiotherapy alone, or with temozolomide cycles.

As to this clone: Antigen: not known.

V lost 4 bases to trimming and J lost 0 bases, with 7 bases between them. Germline CDR1 reads SGHVS; CDR2 reads FQNEAQ. The CDR3 consists of 13 residues. The time point here: week 23, last vaccination. Topical imiquimod was applied with each vaccine dose, which held 300 ug of mutant IDH1 20-mer peptide. TCRdb's table, derived via immunoSEQ multiplex PCR, lists solely in-frame clones and lacks some. The table lists about 44,000 clones, 75% to 95% of them singletons, with 3% to 4.5% in the top ten. This chain connects TRBV7-8 to TRBJ2-7; D is unresolved. The sample in question was PBMCs, obtained from a glioma patient whose treatment included an IDH1 peptide vaccine. The clonotype comes from a man between 45 and 60 years old with glioma. CDR3 region: CASSSTSSYEQYF. The CDR3 DNA sequence: TGTGCCAGCAGCTCCACAAGCTCCTACGAGCAGTACTTC.